This T cell receptor (beta chain) came from a study of vaccination effects on CD4 cells after COVID-19. Study-wide results and caveats: Substantial clonal contraction characterized both infection- and vaccine-induced clones late after vaccination. The vaccine-induced clones of healthy vaccinees included only 1 of 255 that cross-reacted with common cold coronaviruses.

Pools of viral peptides were used by the ViraFEST assay to expand antigen-specific CD4+ T cells ahead of sequencing. Having been cultured for less than 12 days, the cells underwent CD4+ T cell isolation. Vaccine recipients lacked prior SARS-CoV-2 infection and had negative nucleocapsid antibodies. A few million PBMC were seeded per well and grown in the presence of roughly 10 IU/ml IL-2 and around 10 ug/ml peptides. About this clone: Its target is not known.

CDR3 length: 15 residues. The germline CDR1 and CDR2 sequences are KGHSH and LQKENI. V was trimmed by 3 bases and J by 0 bases, leaving 10 bases between them. Here immunoSEQ multiplex PCR was the method, and the copy in TCRdb shows in-frame clones only, minus some. The profile shows fewer than 65,000 clones, roughly 79% of them singletons. V gene TRBV18 combines with J gene TRBJ2-3; weak D call: TRBD2 (5 bases). The receptor was isolated from a human donor who received a COVID-19 vaccine. The sequencing used CD4+ T cells from PBMCs cultured with HCoV-229E spike peptides, collected before COVID-19 vaccination. The CDR3 nucleotides read TGTGCCAGCTCACCCCGGGGAGCTAGCACAGATACGCAGTATTTT. It translates to CASSPRGASTDTQYF.